The 11 T cell receptor beta chains below were found in one sample sequenced in a study of CD8+ T cells in alopecia areata. Extraction and reverse transcription of RNA yielded cDNA as the sequencing template. Here immunoSEQ multiplex PCR was the method, and the copy in TCRdb shows in-frame clones only, minus some. This sample has under 150,000 clones; approximately 56% occur once, and the top ten carry 30% to 45%. Specimen: CD8+ T cells sorted from blood. All receptors derive from a human donor in good health.

This clone showed up just a few times. The chain employs TRBV28 and TRBJ2-5; 10 bases line up with TRBD1. The germline V gene encodes CDR1 MDHEN and CDR2 SYDVKM. V was pared by 4 bases and J by 3 bases, with 2 bases of the junction left unmatched. The CDR3 length is 14 residues. The CDR3 region has the DNA TGTGCCAGCAGTTCCGGGACAGGGGAAGAGACCCAGTACTTC. This translates into CASSSGTGEETQYF.

The chain uses TRBV7-8 and TRBJ2-7; D remains unclear. Trimming took off 1 base at V and 0 bases at J, with 10 bases between the two ends. Per germline, CDR1 SGHVS and CDR2 FQNEAQ. The length of the CDR3 is 15 residues. The CDR3 sequence is CASSLEGDASYEQYF. The CDR3 nucleotides are TGTGCCAGCAGCTTAGAGGGTGATGCCTCCTACGAGCAGTACTTC.

The rearrangement uses TRBV19 and TRBJ2-1; 8 nucleotides match TRBD2. This CDR3 has 14 residues. V gave up 5 bases and J gave up 9 bases; unmatched junction bases: 9. Germline CDR1 and CDR2: LNHDA and SQIVND (reference sequence). In DNA form, the CDR3 reads TGTGCCAGTAGTCCCTACCCGGGAGGGTTTGAGCAGTTCTTC. The encoded protein is CASSPYPGGFEQFF.

The chain uses TRBV6-5 and TRBJ2-1, with D maybe TRBD2 (6 bases). Germline values: CDR1 MNHEY, CDR2 SVGAGI. Trimming left V 5 bases short and J 3 bases short, with 11 bases between. The CDR3 is 14 residues long. CDR3 coding DNA: TGTGCCAGCAGTGAATGGAGGGGCTACAATGAGCAGTTCTTC. Its translation is CASSEWRGYNEQFF.

CDR3 loop: CASSLGNRDRGETQYF. Here the CDR3 DNA reads TGCGCCAGCAGCTTGGGGAACCGGGACAGGGGTGAGACCCAGTACTTC. The chain has TRBV5-1 and TRBJ2-5; 10 bases map to TRBD1. Germline CDR1 and CDR2: SGHRS and YFSETQ. CDR3 size: 16 residues. V was clipped by 0 bases and J by 5 bases; unmatched bases: 7.

V and J are TRBV4-1 and TRBJ2-6, with D unresolved. The V end lost 1 base, the J end lost 5 bases, and 3 bases lay between the germline ends. Germline V gene sequence: CDR1 MGHRA, CDR2 YSYEKL. This CDR3 is built from 13 residues. CDR3 amino acids: CASSQVRANVLTF. The CDR3 DNA reads TGCGCCAGCAGCCAAGTCCGGGCCAACGTCCTGACTTTC.

This rearrangement joins TRBV9 to TRBJ2-3, with 7 bases that match TRBD2. Unmatched junction bases numbered 9, after V lost 3 bases and J lost 8 bases. The CDR3 is made up of 14 amino acids. Germline CDR1 SGDLS, CDR2 YYNGEE. The CDR3 loop reads CASSGLVGGPTQYF. CDR3 coding DNA: TGTGCCAGCAGCGGATTGGTGGGAGGGCCTACGCAGTATTTT.

This clone was detected only a few times. The chain links TRBV2 to TRBJ2-5, with 11 positions matching TRBD1. Germline CDR1 is SNHLY and CDR2 is FYNNEI. The CDR3 is 15 residues long. The J segment lost 5 bases and the V segment lost 3 bases, leaving 5 bases of the junction unmatched. In nucleotides, the CDR3 is TGTGCCAGCAGTGACGGGACAGGGGGTTGGGAGACCCAGTACTTC. As protein: CASSDGTGGWETQYF.

This clone was observed at least ten times. The genes are TRBV4-1 and TRBJ2-1; D gene uncertain. The CDR3 sequence is 15 residues long. V lost 0 bases, J lost 5 bases, and 11 bases lay in between. Per germline, CDR1 MGHRA and CDR2 YSYEKL. CDR3 amino acids: CASSQDHRSNNEQFF. CDR3 nucleotide sequence: TGCGCCAGCAGCCAAGATCACCGATCGAACAATGAGCAGTTCTTC.

The chain employs TRBV4-1 and TRBJ2-5; no clear D. This CDR3 spans 15 amino acids. Germline-derived CDR1 and CDR2 are MGHRA and YSYEKL. Deletions cut 0 bases from V and 3 bases from J, with 11 bases between. The CDR3 is CASSQDWAPEETQYF. CDR3 nucleotide sequence: TGCGCCAGCAGCCAAGACTGGGCGCCCGAAGAGACCCAGTACTTC.

The chain links TRBV7-6 to TRBJ2-1; D call uncertain. The CDR3 spans 15 residues. V lost 1 base and J 4 bases, leaving 11 bases between the germline ends. The germline V gene has CDR1 SGHVS and CDR2 FNYEAQ. The CDR3 DNA is TGTGCCAGCAGCTTAGAGGTGGGAACGTACAATGAGCAGTTCTTC. This codes for CASSLEVGTYNEQFF.